One and the same sample provided the 28 T cell receptor beta chains below, sequenced in a study of CD8 T cells in Susac syndrome. An amount of RNA that ranged from roughly 0.45 to 1 ug was reverse transcribed with random hexamers. MiXCR, run by TCRdb on the immunoSEQ multiplex PCR reads, gives a single entry per CDR3 protein. The repertoire has about 150,000 distinct CDR3 sequences, roughly 95% of them found once; the top ten carry approximately 0.15%. The specimen was CD4+ T cells from PBMCs. All receptors come from a human donor with Susac syndrome.

The rearrangement links TRBV6-2 or TRBV6-3 to TRBJ1-2; D possibly corresponds to TRBD1 (6 bases). CDR1 and CDR2 from the germline V gene are MNHEY and SVGEGT. This CDR3 has 13 amino acids. V lost 10 bases to trimming and J lost 2 bases, with 14 bases between them. This CDR3 is CATRGTGNYGYTF. The DNA of the CDR3 is TGTGCCACCCGAGGAACAGGGAACTATGGCTACACCTTC.

The rearrangement joins TRBV6-6 to TRBJ2-1; D ambiguous. V shed 2 bases and J shed 5 bases, with 7 bases lying between them. The germline V gene encodes CDR1 MNHNY and CDR2 SVGAGI (reference sequence). CDR3 length equals 13 residues. CDR3 loop: CASSYPANNEQFF. The CDR3, as DNA: TGTGCCAGCAGTTACCCAGCCAACAATGAGCAGTTCTTC.

The V call is TRBV19, the J call TRBJ2-7, with a possible D match to TRBD1 (6 bases). The V and J ends lost 5 bases and 2 bases respectively, with 16 bases between them. Per the germline V gene, CDR1 is LNHDA and CDR2 is SQIVND (reference sequence). The CDR3 sequence is 15 residues long. Written as DNA, the CDR3 is TGTGCCAGTAGTCTGCAGCGAGGGGGAGCCTACGAGCAGTACTTC. Protein: CASSLQRGGAYEQYF. The full variable domain, with the rest looked up from reference TRBV19 and TRBJ2-7, is DGGITQSPKYLFRKEGQNVTLSCEQNLNHDAMYWYRQDPGQGLRLIYYSQIVNDFQKGDIAEGYSVSREKKESFPLTVTSAQKNPTAFYLCASSLQRGGAYEQYFGPGTRLTVT.

The J gene is TRBJ1-1, the V gene TRBV12-3 or TRBV12-4; D is undetermined. The CDR3 extends over 13 amino acids. V gave up 7 bases and J gave up 1 base, with 10 bases separating them. The CDR3 region has the DNA TGTGCCAGCACAAACCCGCCGAACACTGAAGCTTTCTTT. Its protein is CASTNPPNTEAFF.

The V gene is TRBV2, the J gene TRBJ2-2; TRBD1 matches 7 bases. Germline CDR1 is SNHLY and CDR2 is FYNNEI. J gave up 7 bases and V 5 bases, and 4 bases lay outside the gene matches. This CDR3 is built from 13 residues. CDR3 sequence reads: CASSTQGDGELFF. The CDR3 DNA reads as TGTGCCAGCAGTACTCAGGGGGACGGGGAGCTGTTTTTT.

This clonotype was seen just once. V is TRBV5-1 and J is TRBJ1-5; D not certain. Germline lookup yields CDR1 SGHRS and CDR2 YFSETQ. The CDR3 loop spans 13 amino acids. Deletions cut 5 bases from V and 3 bases from J, with 9 bases between. The CDR3 DNA reads as TGCGCCAGCAGACTGGACCTCAATCAGCCCCAGCATTTT. The encoded protein is CASRLDLNQPQHF.

This clonotype was seen just once. The genes are TRBV6-6 and TRBJ1-1, with D possibly matching TRBD1 (5 bases). CDR1 MNHNY and CDR2 SVGAGI come from the germline V gene (reference sequence). The CDR3 runs to 14 residues. With 1 base removed from V and 1 base from J, the gap between germline ends came to 7 bases. The CDR3 sequence: CASSYLGGNTEAFF. CDR3 DNA: TGTGCCAGCAGTTACTTGGGGGGGAACACTGAAGCTTTCTTT.

The chain is built from TRBV5-4 and TRBJ1-2; possible D gene TRBD1, 6 bases. There are 17 residues in the CDR3. Trimming took 5 bases from V and 4 from J, leaving 24 bases between them. From germline, CDR1 is SGHNT and CDR2 YYREEE (reference sequence). In DNA form, the CDR3 reads TGTGCCAGCAGGTCCAACGTCCGACAGGCCCTTCGCTATGGCTACACCTTC. The encoded protein is CASRSNVRQALRYGYTF.

The chain links TRBV4-3 to TRBJ2-7; unclear D gene. V shed 0 bases and J shed 3 bases, with 12 bases lying between them. The germline gives CDR1 LGHNA, CDR2 YSLEER. This CDR3 is built from 15 residues. The CDR3 spells CASSQDLGLFYEQYF. In DNA, the CDR3 is TGCGCCAGCAGCCAAGATCTGGGTCTTTTCTACGAGCAGTACTTC.

The gene calls are TRBV25-1 and TRBJ1-2, with TRBD1 as a possible D gene (6 bases). The V end lost 4 bases, the J end lost 4 bases, and 16 bases lay between the germline ends. This CDR3 region has 15 residues. Germline V CDR1 and CDR2: MGHDK, SYGVNS. Written as DNA, the CDR3 is TGTGCCAGCAGTGGAGGGGGGGGAAGGAGCTATGGCTACACCTTC. This sequence encodes CASSGGGGRSYGYTF.

This chain connects TRBV12-3 or TRBV12-4 to TRBJ1-1; no firm D call. V was cut by 6 bases and J by 10 bases, with 15 bases left in between. This CDR3 comprises 12 residues. CDR3 sequence reads: CASSRRGIGAFF. Written as DNA, the CDR3 is TGTGCCAGCAGCCGACGCGGAATCGGAGCTTTCTTT.

This clonotype has just a few counts. The genes are TRBV18 and TRBJ1-1; TRBD1 matches 8 bases. The ends lost 3 bases at V and 4 bases at J; junction bases unmatched: 4. Germline V gene lookup returns CDR1 KGHSH and CDR2 LQKENI. CDR3 size: 14 residues. The CDR3 DNA sequence: TGTGCCAGCTCACCCCCGACAGGGGCCACTGAAGCTTTCTTT. It specifies CASSPPTGATEAFF.

V usage is TRBV5-1 and J usage is TRBJ1-5; perhaps TRBD1 as D (6 bases). This CDR3 region has 16 residues. The ends were cut back, 0 bases at V and 1 base at J, with 11 bases in the middle. Germline V gene lookup returns CDR1 SGHRS and CDR2 YFSETQ. This chain's CDR3 is CASSLDGGRSNQPQHF. The CDR3 DNA reads TGCGCCAGCAGCTTGGATGGGGGCCGGAGCAATCAGCCCCAGCATTTT. The variable domain in full, with the rest retrieved from reference TRBV5-1 and TRBJ1-5, is KAGVTQTPRYLIKTRGQQVTLSCSPISGHRSVSWYQQTPGQGLQFLFEYFSETQRNKGNFPGRFSGRQFSNSRSEMNVSTLELGDSALYLCASSLDGGRSNQPQHFGDGTRLSIL.

The chain uses TRBV7-9 and TRBJ1-4; maybe TRBD1 (6 bases). The ends were cut back, 5 bases at V and 5 bases at J, with 12 bases in the middle. The CDR3 loop spans 14 amino acids. From germline, CDR1 is SEHNR and CDR2 FQNEAQ (reference sequence). In DNA form, the CDR3 reads TGTGCCAGCAGCCTGGACAGATTGAATGAAAAACTGTTTTTT. Amino acids: CASSLDRLNEKLFF. Full variable domain (remainder filled in from reference TRBV7-9 and TRBJ1-4): DTGVSQNPRHKITKRGQNVTFRCDPISEHNRLYWYRQTLGQGPEFLTYFQNEAQLEKSRLLSDRFSAERPKGSFSTLEIQRTEQGDSAMYLCASSLDRLNEKLFFGSGTQLSVL.

The gene calls are TRBV3-1 and TRBJ2-2; D may match TRBD1 or TRBD2 (6 bases each). Germline values: CDR1 LGHDT, CDR2 YNNKEL (reference sequence). The germline V and J ends were trimmed by 6 bases and 0 bases, with 11 bases remaining between them. The CDR3 totals 15 residues. The CDR3 DNA reads TGTGCCAGCAGAGGGGGGACCACGAACACCGGGGAGCTGTTTTTT. Translating it yields CASRGGTTNTGELFF.

This clonotype was found once. The chain carries TRBV29-1 and TRBJ1-1; possibly TRBD1 for D (6 bases). The germline V gene has CDR1 SQVTM and CDR2 ANQGSEA. With 4 bases removed from V and 4 bases from J, the gap between germline ends came to 10 bases. There are 12 residues in the CDR3. CDR3 protein: CSVARGSTEAFF. The CDR3 nucleotides read TGCAGCGTTGCCAGGGGATCCACTGAAGCTTTCTTT. The full variable domain, in which reference TRBV29-1 and TRBJ1-1 provide the parts outside the CDR3, is SAVISQKPSRDICQRGTSLTIQCQVDSQVTMMFWYRQQPGQSLTLIATANQGSEATYESGFVIDKFPISRPNLTFSTLTVSNMSPEDSSIYLCSVARGSTEAFFGQGTRLTVV.

The chain couples TRBV14 to TRBJ2-5; 7 nucleotides line up with TRBD1. CDR1 is SGHDN, CDR2 FVKESK, per germline. The CDR3 loop spans 15 amino acids. V shed 2 bases and J 2 bases; nucleotides not matched to a gene: 5. In DNA, the CDR3 is TGTGCCAGCAGCCAACGGGGCAGGGGGCAAGAGACCCAGTACTTC. Its protein is CASSQRGRGQETQYF.

V gene TRBV11-2 combines with J gene TRBJ2-7; D is possibly TRBD1 or TRBD2 (5 bases each). Germline assignment: CDR1 SGHAT and CDR2 FQNNGV. The CDR3 covers 14 residues. V was pared by 5 bases and J by 2 bases, with 13 bases between. The CDR3 DNA follows: TGTGCCAGCAGCCCGACGGGGCAACCCTACGAGCAGTACTTC. It yields the protein CASSPTGQPYEQYF.

The chain links TRBV27 to TRBJ2-3, with TRBD2 identical over 8 bases. V shed 8 bases, J shed 3 bases, and the junction held 7 bases outside the gene matches. Germline CDR1 MNHEY, CDR2 SMNVEV (reference sequence). There are 14 residues in the CDR3. The CDR3 here is CASHAERGTDTQYF. The CDR3 bases are TGTGCCAGCCATGCGGAGCGGGGGACAGATACGCAGTATTTT.

The gene calls are TRBV12-3 or TRBV12-4 and TRBJ1-1; 7 nucleotides match TRBD1. Germline trimming cut 1 base from V and 4 bases from J; bases unmatched to any gene: 6. The CDR3 is 15 residues long. CDR3 amino acids: CASSLDPGGSTEAFF. The CDR3 coding sequence is TGTGCCAGCAGTTTAGATCCAGGGGGAAGCACTGAAGCTTTCTTT.

This sequence joins TRBV18 and TRBJ1-6; D gene unclear. The CDR3 covers 15 residues. The germline V and J ends were trimmed by 4 bases and 4 bases, with 11 bases remaining between them. Germline V lookup: CDR1 KGHSH, CDR2 LQKENI. CDR3 bases: TGTGCCAGCTCACAAACAGCGGGTTATAATTCACCCCTCCACTTT. Amino acid sequence: CASSQTAGYNSPLHF.

The V and J genes are TRBV6-5 and TRBJ1-1; D ambiguous. Trimming removed 0 bases from V and 4 bases from J, with 6 bases in between. CDR3 size: 13 residues. Germline V CDR1 and CDR2: MNHEY, SVGAGI. CDR3 residues: CASSYSSRTEAFF. DNA for the CDR3: TGTGCCAGCAGTTACTCGAGTCGCACTGAAGCTTTCTTT.

The rearrangement links TRBV18 to TRBJ1-2; D is perhaps TRBD1 (5 bases). The ends were cut back, 0 bases at V and 8 bases at J, with 10 bases in the middle. This CDR3 comprises 13 residues. Germline V gene data show CDR1 as KGHSH and CDR2 as LQKENI. CDR3 coding DNA: TGTGCCAGCTCACCACCGGGGGAGGGCGGCTACACCTTC. Protein: CASSPPGEGGYTF.

J is TRBJ1-6 and V is TRBV11-2; D remains unclear. This CDR3 contains 14 residues. The V gene's germline CDR1 is SGHAT and CDR2 FQNNGV. V lost 6 bases, J lost 0 bases, and 6 bases lay in between. In nucleotides, the CDR3 is TGTGCCAGCAGATACAGCTCCTATAATTCACCCCTCCACTTT. Translated, it gives CASRYSSYNSPLHF.

The chain is built from TRBV20-1 and TRBJ1-2; D gene unclear. V was shortened by 3 bases and J by 2 bases, with 7 bases between the two germline ends. CDR1 is DFQATT, CDR2 SNEGSKA, per germline (reference sequence). The CDR3 runs 12 residues. The CDR3 loop is CSASLLNYGYTF. Written as DNA, the CDR3 is TGCAGTGCTAGTTTACTGAACTATGGCTACACCTTC.

The chain is built from TRBV15 and TRBJ2-2; 7 bases align to TRBD1. The V segment lost 5 bases and the J segment 3 bases; nucleotides outside the gene matches: 6. CDR1 and CDR2 from the germline V gene are LNHNV and YYDKDF (reference sequence). The CDR3 is made up of 15 amino acids. Here the CDR3 reads CATSAGRGYTGELFF. In DNA, the CDR3 is TGTGCCACCAGCGCCGGCAGGGGGTACACCGGGGAGCTGTTTTTT.

The CDR3 is CASSWGLDSPLHF. CDR3 in DNA: TGTGCCAGCAGTTGGGGCCTTGATTCACCCCTCCACTTT. The chain employs TRBV12-3 or TRBV12-4 and TRBJ1-6; D perhaps matches TRBD1 (5 bases). The CDR3 is 13 residues long. The ends were cut back, 4 bases at V and 8 bases at J, with 9 bases in the middle.

V is TRBV6-2 or TRBV6-3 and J is TRBJ2-7; no clear D. CDR3 size: 11 residues. Germline CDR1 is MNHEY and CDR2 is SVGEGT. V lost 6 bases and J lost 3, with 6 bases in between. CDR3: CASSPLYEQYF. The CDR3, as DNA: TGTGCCAGCAGCCCTCTCTACGAGCAGTACTTC.